This record concerns one TCR beta chain sequence. Its antigen is unknown. The data originate from a study of cytomegalovirus exposure and HLA in healthy donors. Study results and limitations: Most subjects had HLA-A and HLA-B alleles reportedly predicted accurately by TCR beta sequences. Rare sequences made up most TCRs, while some public TCRs were found in many donors.

PCR involved 60 Vbeta and 13 Jbeta primers. The authors' processing: Unique TCR beta chains totaled roughly 80 million in a later count, with around 11 million of them shared. Sequencing used immunoSEQ multiplex PCR; TCRdb keeps in-frame clones, though not all of them. The V and J calls and the clone size are those of that table, but D and trimming were determined from the DNA. The table includes approximately 100,000 clones, around four fifths detected once. This TCR was recovered from a woman aged 40 to 55 in good health and CMV-seronegative. Sample: PBMCs.

The CDR3 nucleotides read TGTGCCAGCAGCTTAGGGACTAGCTCCTACGAGCAGTACTTC. Translation gives CASSLGTSSYEQYF. The genes are TRBV7-2 and TRBJ2-7; the match to TRBD2 covers 7 bases. CDR3 size: 14 residues. Trimming at V came to 1 base and at J to 0 bases, leaving 0 bases not matched to a gene. The germline V gene encodes CDR1 SGHTA and CDR2 FQGNSA.